The 31 T cell receptor beta chains listed next were all sequenced from one sample in a study of blood T cell repertoires in COVID-19 (TCRdb year 2020). The protocol used for the library was the immunoSEQ multiplex PCR assay. TCRdb mirrors the immuneACCESS table, restricted to in-frame sequences. Some clones are absent from its copies; in checked studies, under half trace to an unresolved V gene, and the reason for the others is unknown. This sample comprises over 300,000 clones, nearly 90% of them detected only once. The top ten constitute approximately 5.4% of the sample. Source material: PBMCs or T cells enriched from blood (not recorded which). All receptors come from a woman aged 25 to 39 who had recovered from COVID-19.

CDR3 DNA: TGCGCCAGCAGCTTGGGTCTAGCGGGGGGGCCGAGGGAGCAGTACTTC. Translation: CASSLGLAGGPREQYF. The chain carries TRBV5-1 and TRBJ2-7; 12 bases agree with TRBD2. This CDR3 comprises 16 residues. Germline loops: CDR1 SGHRS, CDR2 YFSETQ. J lost 7 bases, V lost 0 bases, and 8 bases had no gene match.

V gene TRBV10-1 combines with J gene TRBJ2-7, with TRBD1 identical over 7 bases. CDR3 length: 16 amino acids. Trimming cost V 3 bases and J 4 bases; bases outside gene matches: 12. Germline V CDR1 and CDR2: WNHNN, SYGVQD (reference sequence). The CDR3 here is CASSDRTGTVSYEQYF. CDR3 coding DNA: TGCGCCAGCAGTGATCGGACTGGGACAGTTAGTTACGAGCAGTACTTC.

A note on this clone: Other DNA sequences in this specimen translate into the identical CDR3. This chain links TRBV6-5 with TRBJ1-2; TRBD1 agrees at 8 bases. Germline V lookup: CDR1 MNHEY, CDR2 SVGAGI. There are 14 residues in the CDR3. Trimming cost V 6 bases and J 3 bases; bases outside gene matches: 6. The CDR3 loop is CASSPGGADYGYTF. The CDR3 nucleotides are TGTGCCAGCAGCCCAGGGGGCGCTGACTATGGCTACACCTTC.

This chain joins TRBV11-3 and TRBJ2-5; D gene uncertain. The V gene's germline CDR1 is SGHNT and CDR2 YENEEA. V lost 6 bases to trimming and J lost 0 bases, with 5 bases between them. The CDR3 totals 12 residues. The CDR3 nucleotides are TGTGCCAGCAGTCCAAACCAAGAGACCCAGTACTTC. Its protein product is CASSPNQETQYF.

This clone was detected once. The chain employs TRBV4-1 and TRBJ1-2, with D perhaps TRBD1 (5 bases). The germline V gene has CDR1 MGHRA and CDR2 YSYEKL. The CDR3 runs to 16 residues. With 4 bases removed from V and 5 bases from J, the gap between germline ends came to 20 bases. DNA of the CDR3: TGCGCCAGCAGCCCCCCTACGGAAGGGGTAGGATATGGCTACACCTTC. It translates to CASSPPTEGVGYGYTF.

This clone was found once. The chain employs TRBV28 and TRBJ2-1; 11 bases are shared with TRBD2. Germline V gene lookup returns CDR1 MDHEN and CDR2 SYDVKM. The CDR3 is made up of 17 amino acids. Trimming removed 2 bases from V and 6 bases from J; junction bases left unmatched: 9. CDR3 residues: CASSLGLAGGQVNEQFF. CDR3 bases: TGTGCCAGCAGTTTAGGCCTAGCGGGGGGTCAAGTCAATGAGCAGTTCTTC.

The chain combines TRBV2 with TRBJ1-4; TRBD1 aligns across 10 bases. CDR3 length: 20 amino acids. Germline CDR1 reads SNHLY; CDR2 reads FYNNEI. Trimming at V came to 7 bases and at J to 0 bases, leaving 17 bases not matched to a gene. Here the CDR3 reads CASTQDFPGQGPATNEKLFF. CDR3 sequence (DNA): TGTGCCAGCACGCAAGACTTCCCGGGACAGGGGCCCGCAACTAATGAAAAACTGTTTTTT.

The J gene is TRBJ2-5, the V gene TRBV7-8, with 7 positions matching TRBD1. CDR1 SGHVS and CDR2 FQNEAQ come from the germline V gene. CDR3 size: 13 residues. The V segment lost 7 bases and the J segment 5 bases; nucleotides outside the gene matches: 7. The CDR3 here is CASTVDRVETQYF. DNA of the CDR3: TGTGCCAGCACAGTAGACAGGGTTGAGACCCAGTACTTC.

The chain recombines TRBV14 with TRBJ1-2, with D possibly TRBD1 on 5 matching bases. V lost 5 bases, J lost 4 bases, and 8 bases lay in between. The CDR3 runs 12 residues. CDR1 and CDR2 (germline): SGHDN, FVKESK. The CDR3 protein is CASSRQGYGYTF. CDR3 coding DNA: TGTGCCAGCAGCAGGCAGGGCTATGGCTACACCTTC.

J is TRBJ1-1 and V is TRBV21-1; the table's D call, TRBD1, has no DNA check behind it. TRBV21-1 is an annotated pseudogene. The CDR3 runs to 16 residues. The CDR3 coding sequence is TGTGCCAGCCCCGCACGGGACACCATACTTACCACTGAAGCTTTCTTT. Residues: CASPARDTILTTEAFF.

The chain uses TRBV7-2 and TRBJ1-5; TRBD1 matches at 9 bases. The CDR3 contains 15 residues. Looked up from germline, CDR1 is SGHTA and CDR2 is FQGNSA. V dropped 2 bases and J dropped 2; count of bases not matched to a gene: 1. The CDR3 region is CASSLRDRGNQPQHF. The CDR3 coding sequence is TGTGCCAGCAGCTTACGGGACAGGGGCAATCAGCCCCAGCATTTT.

The chain is built from TRBV7-2 and TRBJ2-1, with 10 nucleotides matching TRBD2. The CDR3 is made up of 13 amino acids. Germline assignment: CDR1 SGHTA and CDR2 FQGNSA. The V segment lost 2 bases and the J segment 9 bases; nucleotides outside the gene matches: 1. CDR3 DNA: TGTGCCAGCAGCTTAAGCGGGGGGGGTGAGCAGTTCTTC. This encodes CASSLSGGGEQFF.

This chain uses TRBV29-1 with TRBJ1-2; TRBD1 is a possible D gene (5 bases). This CDR3 comprises 11 residues. Trimming left V 6 bases short and J 9 bases short, with 14 bases between. Germline CDR1 is SQVTM and CDR2 is ANQGSEA. The CDR3 region has the DNA TGCAGCGTCCCGAACGGGGGGAGCTACACCTTC. This gives the protein CSVPNGGSYTF.

This chain joins TRBV7-9 and TRBJ1-1; 7 nucleotides line up with TRBD1. The V gene end was trimmed by 2 bases and the J gene end by 3 bases; junction bases not matched to a gene: 9. CDR3 length equals 16 residues. CDR1 and CDR2 from the germline V gene are SEHNR and FQNEAQ (reference sequence). The CDR3 sequence: CASSLLRGGFDTEAFF. The DNA for the CDR3 is TGTGCCAGCAGCTTACTGCGAGGGGGCTTTGACACTGAAGCTTTCTTT.

The chain joins TRBV1 to TRBJ2-1; the table gives TRBD2 as D, unverified against the DNA. TRBV1 is a pseudogene locus. The CDR3 has 17 amino acids. The CDR3 protein is CTSSQDGRGSSYNEQFF. CDR3 DNA sequence: TGCACCAGCAGCCAAGATGGGCGGGGGAGCTCCTACAATGAGCAGTTCTTC.

The V call is TRBV6-6, the J call TRBJ2-5; a weak D match, TRBD2 (7 bases). The germline V gene encodes CDR1 MNHNY and CDR2 SVGAGI (reference sequence). Trimming stripped 7 bases from V and 5 bases from J, with 17 bases between. This CDR3 has 14 amino acids. As DNA, the CDR3 is TGTGCCAGCAACCGGGGGCTAGCGGATGAGACCCAGTACTTC. The encoded protein is CASNRGLADETQYF.

Worth noting for this clone: Other DNA sequences within the sample encode an identical CDR3. This chain connects TRBV30 to TRBJ1-3; D may be TRBD1 (5 bases). The V gene's germline CDR1 is GTSNPN and CDR2 SVGIG (reference sequence). This CDR3 comprises 13 residues. With 2 bases removed from V and 1 base from J, the gap between germline ends came to 6 bases. CDR3 coding DNA: TGTGCCTGGAGTCAGGGATCTGGAAACACCATATATTTT. Translating it yields CAWSQGSGNTIYF.

V and J are TRBV19 and TRBJ2-1, with a weak D call TRBD1 (6 bases). This CDR3 is built from 15 residues. The germline gives CDR1 LNHDA, CDR2 SQIVND (reference sequence). V was shortened by 3 bases and J by 3 bases, with 12 bases between the two germline ends. The chain's CDR3 is CASSMVQGIYNEQFF. The CDR3 bases are TGTGCCAGTAGTATGGTACAGGGCATCTACAATGAGCAGTTCTTC.

This rearrangement joins TRBV19 to TRBJ1-2; TRBD1 matches at 9 bases. Germline CDR1 LNHDA, CDR2 SQIVND (reference sequence). V shed 1 base, J shed 7 bases, and the junction held 4 bases outside the gene matches. The CDR3 length is 14 residues. The CDR3 coding sequence is TGTGCCAGTAGTATAGGGGACAGGGCGGCTGGCTACACCTTC. This codes for CASSIGDRAAGYTF.

V gene TRBV19 combines with J gene TRBJ2-2; 8 bases are a match to TRBD1. CDR3 length equals 17 residues. Germline trimming cut 3 bases from V and 4 bases from J; bases unmatched to any gene: 10. Germline CDR1 reads LNHDA; CDR2 reads SQIVND (reference sequence). CDR3 residues: CASSIRSGQATTGELFF. CDR3 DNA sequence: TGTGCCAGTAGTATCCGCTCGGGACAGGCCACCACCGGGGAGCTGTTTTTT.

The V gene is TRBV5-1, the J gene TRBJ2-3; 11 bases are shared with TRBD2. V was pared by 0 bases and J by 11 bases, with 8 bases of the junction left unmatched. The CDR3 totals 15 residues. The germline CDR1 and CDR2 sequences are SGHRS and YFSETQ. The CDR3 spells CASSLASGGPRGQYF. CDR3 in DNA: TGCGCCAGCAGCTTGGCTAGCGGGGGGCCACGGGGGCAGTATTTT.

This clone has a handful of counts. The chain couples TRBV9 to TRBJ2-7; 12 bases agree with TRBD1. This CDR3 comprises 15 residues. The germline V gene has CDR1 SGDLS and CDR2 YYNGEE. Trimming took 4 bases from V and 4 from J; bases not matched to a gene: 6. The CDR3 is CASSNRDRGRYEQYF. DNA for the CDR3: TGTGCCAGCAGCAACCGGGACAGGGGGCGATACGAGCAGTACTTC.

The rearrangement uses TRBV4-3 and TRBJ2-7; 7 bases fit TRBD1. The V gene end was trimmed by 3 bases and the J gene end by 3 bases; junction bases not matched to a gene: 8. The CDR3 consists of 15 residues. Germline-derived CDR1 and CDR2 are LGHNA and YSLEER. In DNA form, the CDR3 reads TGCGCCAGCAGCCAGATTGGGACAGTCGACTACGAGCAGTACTTC. Translating it yields CASSQIGTVDYEQYF.

The V call is TRBV4-2, the J call TRBJ2-4; perhaps TRBD2 as D (7 bases). From germline, CDR1 is LGHNA and CDR2 YNFKEQ. The CDR3 contains 15 residues. V gave up 3 bases and J gave up 9 bases, with 18 bases separating them. CDR3 in DNA: TGTGCCAGCAGCCAGGTGGCGGGGGCCGGGGGCATTCAGTACTTC. It is translated as CASSQVAGAGGIQYF.

The gene calls are TRBV2 and TRBJ1-3; D not resolved. The CDR3 totals 17 residues. Between the trimmed V and J ends, which lost 5 bases and 4 bases, there was a span of 21 bases. Germline V gives CDR1 SNHLY, CDR2 FYNNEI. The CDR3 sequence: CASSTAGGTISGNTIYF. CDR3 DNA sequence: TGTGCCAGCAGTACCGCGGGCGGCACCATCTCCGGAAACACCATATATTTT.

The chain has TRBV6-5 and TRBJ1-4; 8 bases match TRBD1. CDR1 and CDR2 from the germline V gene are MNHEY and SVGAGI. J was trimmed by 4 bases and V by 5 bases; bases with no gene match: 6. CDR3 length equals 15 residues. In nucleotides, the CDR3 is TGTGCCAGCAGTCCCCGGACAGGGAGTAATGAAAAACTGTTTTTT. It yields the protein CASSPRTGSNEKLFF.

The J gene is TRBJ2-7, the V gene TRBV30, with a tentative D call TRBD2 (5 bases). Trimming cost V 7 bases and J 1 base, with 17 bases left between them. The CDR3 has 14 amino acids. In germline, CDR1 is GTSNPN, CDR2 SVGIG (reference sequence). The CDR3 nucleotides are TGTGCCTACCTACCAGCGGTGGGGTCCTACGAGCAGTACTTC. It encodes CAYLPAVGSYEQYF.

The rearrangement links TRBV2 to TRBJ1-1; 10 nucleotides line up with TRBD1. Germline loops: CDR1 SNHLY, CDR2 FYNNEI. V lost 7 bases and J lost 6; bases outside the gene matches: 8. The CDR3 runs to 14 residues. The CDR3 is CASIRDRGFPEAFF. The CDR3 nucleotides read TGTGCCAGCATTAGGGACAGGGGTTTCCCTGAAGCTTTCTTT.

The CDR3 DNA reads TGTGCCAGCAGCCGAGGTCACCCCCCAGATACGCAGTATTTT. This gives the protein CASSRGHPPDTQYF. The V gene is TRBV5-4, the J gene TRBJ2-3; D call uncertain. The V gene's germline CDR1 is SGHNT and CDR2 YYREEE (reference sequence). Between the trimmed V and J ends, which lost 4 bases and 4 bases, there was a span of 13 bases. The CDR3 spans 14 residues. The full variable domain, its missing parts supplied by reference TRBV5-4 and TRBJ2-3, is ETGVTQSPTHLIKTRGQQVTLRCSSQSGHNTVSWYQQALGQGPQFIFQYYREEENGRGNFPPRFSGLQFPNYSSELNVNALELDDSALYLCASSRGHPPDTQYFGPGTRLTVL.

The chain carries TRBV2 and TRBJ1-4; TRBD1 might be the D (5 bases). Germline V gene data show CDR1 as SNHLY and CDR2 as FYNNEI. Between the trimmed V and J ends, which lost 6 bases and 7 bases, there was a span of 18 bases. CDR3 length: 15 residues. CDR3 amino acids: CASRTGLSTGEKLFF. CDR3 coding DNA: TGTGCCAGCAGAACGGGACTTTCAACTGGTGAAAAACTGTTTTTT.

The chain employs TRBV12-5 and TRBJ1-1, with D unclear. This CDR3 is 15 amino acids long. In germline, CDR1 is LGHNT, CDR2 FRNRAP. Trimming pared 2 bases from V and 9 bases from J, leaving 19 bases between. CDR3 nucleotides: TGTGCTAGTGGTTTGCCCCTTCGCGCGGGGTTGAAAGCTTTCTTT. This encodes CASGLPLRAGLKAFF.